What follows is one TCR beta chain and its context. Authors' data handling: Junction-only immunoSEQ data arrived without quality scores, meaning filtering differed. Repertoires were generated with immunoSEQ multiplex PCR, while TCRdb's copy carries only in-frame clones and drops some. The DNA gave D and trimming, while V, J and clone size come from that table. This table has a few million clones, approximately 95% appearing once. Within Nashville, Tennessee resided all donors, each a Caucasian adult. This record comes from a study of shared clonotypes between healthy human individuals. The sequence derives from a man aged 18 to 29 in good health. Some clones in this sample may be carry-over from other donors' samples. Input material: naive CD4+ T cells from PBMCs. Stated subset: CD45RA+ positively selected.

The CDR3 coding sequence is TGTGCCAGCAGTCCGGGGGGTGTCACTGAAGCTTTCTTT. It encodes CASSPGGVTEAFF. V is TRBV6-5 and J is TRBJ1-1; perhaps TRBD1 as D (5 bases). Germline V gene data show CDR1 as MNHEY and CDR2 as SVGAGI. The CDR3 is 13 amino acids. Trimming left V 5 bases short and J 4 bases short, with 11 bases between.